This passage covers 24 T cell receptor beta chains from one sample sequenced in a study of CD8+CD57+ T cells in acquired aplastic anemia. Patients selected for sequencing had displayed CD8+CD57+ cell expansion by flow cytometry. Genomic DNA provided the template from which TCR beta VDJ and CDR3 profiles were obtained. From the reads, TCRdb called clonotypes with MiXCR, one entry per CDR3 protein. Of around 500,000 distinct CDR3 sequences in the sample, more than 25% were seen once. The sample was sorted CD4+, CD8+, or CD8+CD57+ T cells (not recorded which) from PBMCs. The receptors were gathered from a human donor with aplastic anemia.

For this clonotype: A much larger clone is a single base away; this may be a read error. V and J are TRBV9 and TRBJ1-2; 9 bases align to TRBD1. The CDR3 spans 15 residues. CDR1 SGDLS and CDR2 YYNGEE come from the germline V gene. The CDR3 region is CAGSAGDRVSRGYTF. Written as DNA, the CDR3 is TGTGCCGGCAGCGCCGGGGACAGGGTATCTCGGGGCTACACCTTC.

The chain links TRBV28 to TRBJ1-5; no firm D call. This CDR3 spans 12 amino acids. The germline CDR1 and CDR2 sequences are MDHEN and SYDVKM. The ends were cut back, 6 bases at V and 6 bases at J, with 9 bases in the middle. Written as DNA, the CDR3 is TGTGCCAGCAGGAGGGCTGCTCAGCCCCAGCATTTT. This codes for CASRRAAQPQHF.

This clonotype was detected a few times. DNA for the CDR3: TGTGCCACCAGTAAAGCGGGAGGCTCGGGTGAGCAGTACTTC. Translated, it gives CATSKAGGSGEQYF. The rearrangement uses TRBV15 and TRBJ2-7; the match to TRBD2 covers 9 bases. Germline lookup yields CDR1 LNHNV and CDR2 YYDKDF (reference sequence). Trimming removed 6 bases from V and 7 bases from J; junction bases left unmatched: 10. This CDR3 region has 14 residues.

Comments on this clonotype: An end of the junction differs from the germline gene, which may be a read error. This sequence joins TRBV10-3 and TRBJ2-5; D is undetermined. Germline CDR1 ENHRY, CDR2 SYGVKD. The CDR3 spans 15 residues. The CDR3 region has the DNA TGTGCCAGCAGTTCCAAGGGCTCCCAAGGGGAGACCCAGTACTTC. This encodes CASSSKGSQGETQYF.

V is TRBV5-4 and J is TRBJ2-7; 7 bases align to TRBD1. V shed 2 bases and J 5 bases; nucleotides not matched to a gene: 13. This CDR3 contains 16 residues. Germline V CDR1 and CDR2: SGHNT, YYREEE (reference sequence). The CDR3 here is CASSFSGRQGSHEQYF. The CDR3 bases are TGTGCCAGCAGCTTCTCCGGCAGACAGGGATCCCACGAGCAGTACTTC.

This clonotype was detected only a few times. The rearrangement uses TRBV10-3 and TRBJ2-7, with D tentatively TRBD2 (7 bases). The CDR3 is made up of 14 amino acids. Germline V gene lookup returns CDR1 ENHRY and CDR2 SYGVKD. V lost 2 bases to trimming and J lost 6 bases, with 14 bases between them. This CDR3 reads CAISELGGGGEQYF. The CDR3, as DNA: TGTGCCATCAGTGAGCTAGGGGGGGGAGGCGAGCAGTACTTC.

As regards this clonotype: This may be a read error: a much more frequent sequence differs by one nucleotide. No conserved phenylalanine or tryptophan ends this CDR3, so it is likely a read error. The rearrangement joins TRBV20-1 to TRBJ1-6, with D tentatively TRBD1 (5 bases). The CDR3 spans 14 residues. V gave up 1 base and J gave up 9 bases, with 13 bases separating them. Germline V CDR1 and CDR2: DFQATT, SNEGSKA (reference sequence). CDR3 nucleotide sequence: TGCAGTGCTAGAGTAAGGACATCAGGTTCACCCCTCCACTCT. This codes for CSARVRTSGSPLHS.

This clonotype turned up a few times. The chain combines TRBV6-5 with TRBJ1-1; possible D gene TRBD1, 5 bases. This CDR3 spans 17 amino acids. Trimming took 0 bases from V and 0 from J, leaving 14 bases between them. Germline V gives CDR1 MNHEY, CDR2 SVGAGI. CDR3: CASSYSNRLTMNTEAFF. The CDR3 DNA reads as TGTGCCAGCAGTTACTCTAACAGGCTAACTATGAACACTGAAGCTTTCTTT.

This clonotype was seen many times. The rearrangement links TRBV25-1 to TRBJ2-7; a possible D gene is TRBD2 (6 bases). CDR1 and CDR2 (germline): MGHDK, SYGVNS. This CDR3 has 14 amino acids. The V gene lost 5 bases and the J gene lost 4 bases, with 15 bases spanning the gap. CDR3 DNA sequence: TGTGCCAGCAGTAGGCTCATCGGGGGTTACGAGCAGTACTTC. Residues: CASSRLIGGYEQYF.

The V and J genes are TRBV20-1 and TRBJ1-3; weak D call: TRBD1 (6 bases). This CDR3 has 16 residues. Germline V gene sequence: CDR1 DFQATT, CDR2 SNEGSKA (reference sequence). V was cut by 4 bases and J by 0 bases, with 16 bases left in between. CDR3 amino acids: CSATTGPVHSGNTIYF. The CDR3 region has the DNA TGCAGTGCTACCACAGGGCCCGTCCACTCTGGAAACACCATATATTTT.

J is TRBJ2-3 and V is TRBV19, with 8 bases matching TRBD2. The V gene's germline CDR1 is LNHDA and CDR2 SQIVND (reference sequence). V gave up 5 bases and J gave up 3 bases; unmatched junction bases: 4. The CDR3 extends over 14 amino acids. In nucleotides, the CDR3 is TGTGCCAGTAGTTCTTGCGGGGGGACAGATACGCAGTATTTT. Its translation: CASSSCGGTDTQYF.

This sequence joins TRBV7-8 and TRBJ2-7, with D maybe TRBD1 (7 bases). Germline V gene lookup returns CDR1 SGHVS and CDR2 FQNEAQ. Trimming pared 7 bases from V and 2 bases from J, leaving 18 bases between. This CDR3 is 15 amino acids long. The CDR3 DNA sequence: TGTGCCAGCACCACAGGGGCTAGCGTAACCTACGAGCAGTACTTC. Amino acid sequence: CASTTGASVTYEQYF. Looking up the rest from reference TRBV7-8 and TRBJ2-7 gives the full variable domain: GAGVSQSPRYKVAKRGQDVALRCDPISGHVSLFWYQQALGQGPEFLTYFQNEAQLDKSGLPSDRFFAERPEGSVSTLKIQRTQQEDSAVYLCASTTGASVTYEQYFGPGTRLTVT.

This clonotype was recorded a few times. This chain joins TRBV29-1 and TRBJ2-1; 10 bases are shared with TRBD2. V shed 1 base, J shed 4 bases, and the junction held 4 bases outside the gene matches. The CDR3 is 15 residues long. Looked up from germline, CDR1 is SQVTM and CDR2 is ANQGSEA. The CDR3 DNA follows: TGCAGCGTTGAAGCTAGCGGGAGTCCTTACAATGAGCAGTTCTTC. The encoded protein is CSVEASGSPYNEQFF.

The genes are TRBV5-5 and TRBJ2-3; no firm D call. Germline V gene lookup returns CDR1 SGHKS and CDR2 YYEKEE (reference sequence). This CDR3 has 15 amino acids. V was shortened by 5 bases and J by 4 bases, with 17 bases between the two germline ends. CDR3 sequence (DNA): TGTGCCAGCAGGCTTGTGGGTGGCATAGCAGATACGCAGTATTTT. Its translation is CASRLVGGIADTQYF.

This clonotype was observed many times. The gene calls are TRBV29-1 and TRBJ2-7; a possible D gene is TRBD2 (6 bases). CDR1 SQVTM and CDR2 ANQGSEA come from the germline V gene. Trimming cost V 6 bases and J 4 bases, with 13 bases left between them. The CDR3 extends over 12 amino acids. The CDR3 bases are TGCAGCGTAGCAAGAGGGAGGTACGAGCAGTACTTC. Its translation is CSVARGRYEQYF.

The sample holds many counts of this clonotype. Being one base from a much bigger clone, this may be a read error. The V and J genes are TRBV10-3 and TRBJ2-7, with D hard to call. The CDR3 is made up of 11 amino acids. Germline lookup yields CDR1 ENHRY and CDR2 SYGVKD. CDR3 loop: CASSERYEQYF. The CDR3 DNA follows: TGTGCCAGCAGTGAACGCTACGAGCAGTACTTC.

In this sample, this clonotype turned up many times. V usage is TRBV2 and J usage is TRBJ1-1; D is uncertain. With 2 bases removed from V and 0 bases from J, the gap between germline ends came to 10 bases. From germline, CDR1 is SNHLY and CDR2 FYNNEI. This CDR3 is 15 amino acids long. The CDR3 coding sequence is TGTGCCAGCAGTGAAAATGGGGTGATGAACACTGAAGCTTTCTTT. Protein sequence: CASSENGVMNTEAFF.

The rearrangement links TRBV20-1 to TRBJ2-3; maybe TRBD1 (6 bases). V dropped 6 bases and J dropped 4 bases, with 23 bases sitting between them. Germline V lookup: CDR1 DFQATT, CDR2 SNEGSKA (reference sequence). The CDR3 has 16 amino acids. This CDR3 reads CSASGQRSFWADTQYF. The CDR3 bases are TGCAGTGCCAGCGGACAGAGGTCCTTCTGGGCAGATACGCAGTATTTT.

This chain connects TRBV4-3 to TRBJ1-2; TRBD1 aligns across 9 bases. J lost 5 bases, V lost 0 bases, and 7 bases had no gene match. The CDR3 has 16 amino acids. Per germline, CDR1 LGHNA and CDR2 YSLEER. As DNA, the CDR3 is TGCGCCAGCAGCCAAGAAGTAACAGGGGGCACTTATGGCTACACCTTC. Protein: CASSQEVTGGTYGYTF.

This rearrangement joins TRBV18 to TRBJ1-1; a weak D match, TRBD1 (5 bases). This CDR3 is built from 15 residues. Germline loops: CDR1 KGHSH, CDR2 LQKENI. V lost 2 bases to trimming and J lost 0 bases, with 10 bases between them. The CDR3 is CASSPNQGLNTEAFF. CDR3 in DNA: TGTGCCAGCTCACCAAACCAGGGATTGAACACTGAAGCTTTCTTT.

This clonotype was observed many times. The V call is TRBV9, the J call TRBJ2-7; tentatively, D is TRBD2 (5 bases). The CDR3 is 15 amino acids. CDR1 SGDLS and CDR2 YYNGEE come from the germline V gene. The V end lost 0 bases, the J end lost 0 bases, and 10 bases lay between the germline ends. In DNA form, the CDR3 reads TGTGCCAGCAGCGTAGCGGACCGGGGCTCCTACGAGCAGTACTTC. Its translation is CASSVADRGSYEQYF.

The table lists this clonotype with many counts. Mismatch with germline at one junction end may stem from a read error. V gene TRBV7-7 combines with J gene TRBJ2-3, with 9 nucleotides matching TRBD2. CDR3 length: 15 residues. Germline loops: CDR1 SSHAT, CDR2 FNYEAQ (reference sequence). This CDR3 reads CASSPTLAGADTQYF. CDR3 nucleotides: TGTGCTAGCAGCCCCACGTTAGCGGGGGCAGATACGCAGTATTTT.

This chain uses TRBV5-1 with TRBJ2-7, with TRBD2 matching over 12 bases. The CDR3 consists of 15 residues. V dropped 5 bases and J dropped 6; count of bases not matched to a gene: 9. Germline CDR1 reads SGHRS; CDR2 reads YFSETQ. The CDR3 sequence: CASSPGLAGTREQYF. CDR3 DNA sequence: TGCGCCAGCAGTCCGGGACTAGCGGGCACACGCGAGCAGTACTTC.

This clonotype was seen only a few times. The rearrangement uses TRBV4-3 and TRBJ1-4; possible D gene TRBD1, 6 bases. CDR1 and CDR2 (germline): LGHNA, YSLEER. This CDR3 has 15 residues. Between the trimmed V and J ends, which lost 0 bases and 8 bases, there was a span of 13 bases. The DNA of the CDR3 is TGCGCCAGCAGCCAAGAGCGACAGGACGGAGAAAAACTGTTTTTT. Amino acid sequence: CASSQERQDGEKLFF.